Here is one T cell receptor (beta chain) with its context. These data are taken from a study of blood T cell repertoires in COVID-19. Study-level background: COVID-19 samples, acute and convalescent, were from the United States, Italy and Spain. Sample material is recorded as cDNA or gDNA derived from T cells, B-cell-depleted T cells, or PBMCs.

Unmatched junction bases numbered 4, after V lost 5 bases and J lost 3 bases. The germline V gene encodes CDR1 SGHRS and CDR2 YFSETQ. The length of the CDR3 is 13 residues. Per the original methods: Cell counts per sample came from amplifying reference gene primers. The data were produced by immunoSEQ multiplex PCR, yet TCRdb's version contains in-frame clones alone and is incomplete. The V and J calls and clone size are taken from that table; D and trimming were inferred from the DNA. The sample lists 370,000 or so clones; around 84% were seen once. This TCR derives from a human donor with acute or convalescent COVID-19. The donor label of this sample is uncertain. The chain has TRBV5-1 and TRBJ1-1; the match to TRBD1 covers 7 bases. Input material: peripheral blood. CDR3 coding DNA: TGCGCCAGCAGGATAACAGGGGACACTGAAGCTTTCTTT. Protein sequence: CASRITGDTEAFF.